This T cell receptor beta chain was captured by sequencing in a study of blood T cells in healthy people across ages. The study's findings and limits: Whereas aged donors had fewer naive CD4+ cells, long-lived donors had more of them and higher diversity.

The V and J ends lost 8 bases and 4 bases respectively, with 11 bases between them. The CDR3 extends over 12 amino acids. Germline V CDR1 and CDR2: MDHEN, SYDVKM. Next came a second PCR, run for about 6 to 11 cycles, which used a sample-barcoded 5' primer along with a J-beta primer mix. Each of the samples gave a minimum of 3 million paired-end reads that contained CDR3. TCRdb analysed the 5' RACE reads with MiXCR anew, one entry per CDR3 protein. The data show about 510,000 distinct CDR3 sequences, around a quarter seen once. Extractions gave at least 6 micrograms of total RNA per sample. This clonotype was counted ten times or more. Antigen unknown. These data were likewise used in another study, on T cells of mothers and their children.

The chain has TRBV28 and TRBJ2-5, with D possibly TRBD1 on 6 matching bases. The receptor was isolated from a boy aged 2 to 10 in good health. Sequencing input: blood. Here the CDR3 DNA reads TGTGCCAGCGGAAACAGGGTAGAGACCCAGTACTTC. This codes for CASGNRVETQYF.